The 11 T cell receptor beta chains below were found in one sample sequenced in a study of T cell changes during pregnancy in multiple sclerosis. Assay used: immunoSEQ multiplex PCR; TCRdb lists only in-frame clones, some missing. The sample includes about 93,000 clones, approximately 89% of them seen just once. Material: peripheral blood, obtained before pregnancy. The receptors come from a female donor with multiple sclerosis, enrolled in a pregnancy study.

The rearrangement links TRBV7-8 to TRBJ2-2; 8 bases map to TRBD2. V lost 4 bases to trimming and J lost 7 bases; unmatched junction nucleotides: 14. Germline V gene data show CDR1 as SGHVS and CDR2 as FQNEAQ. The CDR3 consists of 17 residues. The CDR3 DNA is TGTGCCAGCAGCTGGGGGGGGAGCGGGAGTAACGGCGGGGAGCTGTTTTTT. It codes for CASSWGGSGSNGGELFF.

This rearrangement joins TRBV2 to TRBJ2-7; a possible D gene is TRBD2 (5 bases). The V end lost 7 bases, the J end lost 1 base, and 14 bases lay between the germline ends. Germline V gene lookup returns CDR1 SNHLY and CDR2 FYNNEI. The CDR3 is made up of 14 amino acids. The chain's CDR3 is CASTKGRESYEQYF. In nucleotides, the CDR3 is TGTGCCAGCACTAAAGGACGGGAATCCTACGAGCAGTACTTC. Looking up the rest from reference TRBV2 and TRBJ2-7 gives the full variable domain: EPEVTQTPSHQVTQMGQEVILRCVPISNHLYFYWYRQILGQKVEFLVSFYNNEISEKSEIFDDQFSVERPDGSNFTLKIRSTKLEDSAMYFCASTKGRESYEQYFGPGTRLTVT.

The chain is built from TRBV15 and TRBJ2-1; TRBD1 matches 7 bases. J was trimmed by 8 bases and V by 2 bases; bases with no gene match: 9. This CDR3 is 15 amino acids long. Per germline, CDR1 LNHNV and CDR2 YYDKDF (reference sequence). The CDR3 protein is CATSRQGQLGDEQFF. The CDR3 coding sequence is TGTGCCACCAGCAGACAGGGACAGCTAGGCGATGAGCAGTTCTTC.

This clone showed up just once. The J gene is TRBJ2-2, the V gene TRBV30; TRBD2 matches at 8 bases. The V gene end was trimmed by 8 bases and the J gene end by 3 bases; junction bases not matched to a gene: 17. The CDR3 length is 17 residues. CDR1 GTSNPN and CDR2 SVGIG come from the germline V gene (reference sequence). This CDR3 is CALNRYVAGRYTGELFF. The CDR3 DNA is TGTGCCCTCAATCGTTATGTAGCGGGAAGATACACCGGGGAGCTGTTTTTT.

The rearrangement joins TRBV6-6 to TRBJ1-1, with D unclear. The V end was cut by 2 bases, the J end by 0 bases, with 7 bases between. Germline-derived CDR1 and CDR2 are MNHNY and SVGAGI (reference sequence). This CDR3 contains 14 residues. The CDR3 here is CASSYRQVNTEAFF. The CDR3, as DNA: TGTGCCAGCAGTTACCGGCAGGTGAACACTGAAGCTTTCTTT.

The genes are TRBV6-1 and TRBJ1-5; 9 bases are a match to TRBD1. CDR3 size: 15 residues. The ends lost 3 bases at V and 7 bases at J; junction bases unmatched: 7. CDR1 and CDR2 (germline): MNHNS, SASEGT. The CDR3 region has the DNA TGTGCCAGCAGTGAGTCCCGGGACAGGGTACAGCCCCAGCATTTT. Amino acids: CASSESRDRVQPQHF.

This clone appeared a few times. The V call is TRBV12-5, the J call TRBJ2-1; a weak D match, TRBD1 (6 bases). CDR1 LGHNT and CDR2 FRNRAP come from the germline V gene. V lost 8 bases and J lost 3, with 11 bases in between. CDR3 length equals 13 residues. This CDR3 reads CASSAQGYNEQFF. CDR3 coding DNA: TGTGCTAGTTCGGCACAGGGCTACAATGAGCAGTTCTTC.

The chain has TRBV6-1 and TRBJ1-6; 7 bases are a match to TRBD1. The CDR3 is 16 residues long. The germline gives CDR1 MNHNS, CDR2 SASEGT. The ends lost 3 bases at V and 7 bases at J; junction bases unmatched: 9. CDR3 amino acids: CASSDYRGGRNSPLHF. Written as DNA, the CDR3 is TGTGCCAGCAGTGATTACAGGGGTGGTAGGAATTCACCCCTCCACTTT.

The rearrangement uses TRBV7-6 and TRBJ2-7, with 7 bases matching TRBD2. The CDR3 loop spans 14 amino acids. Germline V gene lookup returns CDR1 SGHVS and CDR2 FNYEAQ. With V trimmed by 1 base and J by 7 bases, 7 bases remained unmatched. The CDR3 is CASSLGSSAGEQYF. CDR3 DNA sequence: TGTGCCAGCAGCTTAGGGAGCTCAGCGGGAGAGCAGTACTTC. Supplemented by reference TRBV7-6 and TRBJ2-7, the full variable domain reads GAGVSQSPRYKVTKRGQDVALRCDPISGHVSLYWYRQALGQGPEFLTYFNYEAQQDKSGLPNDRFSAERPEGSISTLTIQRTEQRDSAMYRCASSLGSSAGEQYFGPGTRLTVT.

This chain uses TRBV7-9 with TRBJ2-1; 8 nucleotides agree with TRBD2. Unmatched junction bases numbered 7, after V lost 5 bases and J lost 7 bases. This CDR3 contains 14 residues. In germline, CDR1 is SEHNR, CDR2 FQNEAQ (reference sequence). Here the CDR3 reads CASSLSGALNEQFF. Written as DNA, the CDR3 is TGTGCCAGCAGCCTTAGCGGGGCATTGAATGAGCAGTTCTTC. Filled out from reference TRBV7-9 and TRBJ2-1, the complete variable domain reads DTGVSQNPRHKITKRGQNVTFRCDPISEHNRLYWYRQTLGQGPEFLTYFQNEAQLEKSRLLSDRFSAERPKGSFSTLEIQRTEQGDSAMYLCASSLSGALNEQFFGPGTRLTVL.

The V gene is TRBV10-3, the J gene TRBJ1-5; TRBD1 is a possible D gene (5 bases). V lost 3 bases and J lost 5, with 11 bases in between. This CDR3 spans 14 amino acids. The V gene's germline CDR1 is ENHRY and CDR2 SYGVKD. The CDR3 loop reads CAISDPGLYQPQHF. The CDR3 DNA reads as TGTGCCATCAGTGACCCGGGACTTTATCAGCCCCAGCATTTT.